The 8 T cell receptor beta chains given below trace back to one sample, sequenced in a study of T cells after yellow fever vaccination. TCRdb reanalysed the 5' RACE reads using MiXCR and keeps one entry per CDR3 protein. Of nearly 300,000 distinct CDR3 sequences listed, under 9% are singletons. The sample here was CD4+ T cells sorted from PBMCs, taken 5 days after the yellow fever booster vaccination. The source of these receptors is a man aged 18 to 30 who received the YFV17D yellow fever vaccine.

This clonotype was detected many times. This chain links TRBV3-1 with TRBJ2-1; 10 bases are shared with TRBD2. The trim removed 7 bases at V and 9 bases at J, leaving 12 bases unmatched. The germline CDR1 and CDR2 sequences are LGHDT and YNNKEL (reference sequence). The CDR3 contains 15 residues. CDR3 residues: CASTRSSGGAVEQFF. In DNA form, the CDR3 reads TGTGCCAGCACCCGCTCAAGCGGGGGGGCCGTTGAGCAGTTCTTC.

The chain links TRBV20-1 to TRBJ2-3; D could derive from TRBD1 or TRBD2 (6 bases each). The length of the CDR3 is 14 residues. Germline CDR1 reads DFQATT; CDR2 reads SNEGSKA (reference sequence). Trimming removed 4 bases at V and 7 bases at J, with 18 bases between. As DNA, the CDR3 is TGCAGTGCTATGCCCCAGGGGAGGCTTTATACGCAGTATTTT. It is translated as CSAMPQGRLYTQYF.

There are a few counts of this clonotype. The CDR3 spells CASRLNNEQFF. CDR3 sequence (DNA): TGTGCCAGCAGATTGAACAATGAGCAGTTCTTC. The chain uses TRBV6-2 or TRBV6-3 and TRBJ2-1; D is unresolved. Germline lookup yields CDR1 MNHEY and CDR2 SVGEGT. Trimming removed 6 bases at V and 5 bases at J, with 5 bases between. The CDR3 covers 11 residues.

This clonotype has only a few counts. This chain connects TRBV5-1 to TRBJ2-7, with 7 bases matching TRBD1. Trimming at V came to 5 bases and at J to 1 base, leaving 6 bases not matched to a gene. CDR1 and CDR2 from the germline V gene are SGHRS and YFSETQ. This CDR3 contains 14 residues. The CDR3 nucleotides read TGCGCCAGCAGTGCCGGGACAGCGTCCTACGAGCAGTACTTC. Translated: CASSAGTASYEQYF.

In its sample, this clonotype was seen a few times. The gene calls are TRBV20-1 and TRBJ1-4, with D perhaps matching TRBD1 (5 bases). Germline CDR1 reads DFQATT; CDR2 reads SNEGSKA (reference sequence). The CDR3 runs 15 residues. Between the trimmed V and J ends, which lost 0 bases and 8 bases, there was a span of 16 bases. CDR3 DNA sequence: TGCAGTGCTAGAGATACCGGGACTGGAGGGGAAAAACTGTTTTTT. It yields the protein CSARDTGTGGEKLFF.

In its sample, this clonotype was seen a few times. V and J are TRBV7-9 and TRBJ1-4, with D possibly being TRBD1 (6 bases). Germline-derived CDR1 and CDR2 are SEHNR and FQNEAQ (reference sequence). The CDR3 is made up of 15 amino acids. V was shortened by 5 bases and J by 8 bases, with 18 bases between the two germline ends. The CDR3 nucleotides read TGTGCCAGCAGCCCCGCGGTGGGGGCGTTCGAAAAACTGTTTTTT. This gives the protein CASSPAVGAFEKLFF.

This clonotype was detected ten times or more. This chain's CDR3 is CASSPPGRTFQNSPLHF. As DNA, the CDR3 is TGTGCCAGCAGTCCCCCGGGACGAACCTTTCAGAATTCACCCCTCCACTTT. The chain recombines TRBV6-6 with TRBJ1-6; tentatively, D is TRBD1 (5 bases). Germline values: CDR1 MNHNY, CDR2 SVGAGI (reference sequence). This CDR3 spans 17 amino acids. Trimming took off 5 bases at V and 7 bases at J, with 21 bases between the two ends.

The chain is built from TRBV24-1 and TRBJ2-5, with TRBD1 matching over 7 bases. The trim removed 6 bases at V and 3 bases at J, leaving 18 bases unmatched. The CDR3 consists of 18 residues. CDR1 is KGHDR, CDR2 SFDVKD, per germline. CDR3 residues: CATSRDRDSSLGEETQYF. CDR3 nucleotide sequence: TGTGCCACCAGTCGAGACAGGGATTCTTCTTTGGGCGAAGAGACCCAGTACTTC.